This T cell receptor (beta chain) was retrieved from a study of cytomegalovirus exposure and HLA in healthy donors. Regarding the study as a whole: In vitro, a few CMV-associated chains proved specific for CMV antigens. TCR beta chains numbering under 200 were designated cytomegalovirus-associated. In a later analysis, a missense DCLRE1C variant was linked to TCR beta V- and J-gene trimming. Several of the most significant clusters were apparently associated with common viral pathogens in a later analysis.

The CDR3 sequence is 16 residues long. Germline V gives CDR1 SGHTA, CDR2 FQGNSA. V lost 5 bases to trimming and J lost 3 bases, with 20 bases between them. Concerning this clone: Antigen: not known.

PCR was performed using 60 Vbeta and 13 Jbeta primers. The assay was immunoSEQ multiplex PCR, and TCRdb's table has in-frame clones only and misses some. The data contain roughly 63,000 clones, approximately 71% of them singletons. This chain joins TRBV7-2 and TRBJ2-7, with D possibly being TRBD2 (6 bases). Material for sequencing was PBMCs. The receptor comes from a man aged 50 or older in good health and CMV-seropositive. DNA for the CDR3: TGTGCCAGCAGCCCGGACTCCGGGGGTAGTCACTACGAGCAGTACTTC. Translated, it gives CASSPDSGGSHYEQYF. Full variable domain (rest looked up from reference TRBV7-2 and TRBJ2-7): GAGVSQSPSNKVTEKGKDVELRCDPISGHTALYWYRQSLGQGLEFLIYFQGNSAPDKSGLPSDRFSAERTGGSVSTLTIQRTQQEDSAVYLCASSPDSGGSHYEQYFGPGTRLTVT.